Listed here are 8 T cell receptor beta chains from one sample, sequenced in a study of T cell responses to AZD1222 COVID-19 vaccine. Only in-frame clones appear in the TCRdb table, and some are missing; sequencing was by immunoSEQ multiplex PCR. The sample lists some 110,000 clones, about 81% occurring once. Sequencing was performed on peripheral blood, taken on day 0 of AZD1222 vaccination. These receptors were collected from an adult in good health.

V gene TRBV4-3 combines with J gene TRBJ1-5; a possible D gene is TRBD1 (6 bases). This CDR3 comprises 17 residues. Germline CDR1 reads LGHNA; CDR2 reads YSLEER. V dropped 2 bases and J dropped 4 bases, with 18 bases sitting between them. The CDR3 loop is CASSQYRGQGLNQPQHF. CDR3 DNA: TGCGCCAGCAGCCAATACCGGGGACAAGGGCTTAATCAGCCCCAGCATTTT.

The V gene is TRBV5-4, the J gene TRBJ1-2; 10 positions match TRBD1. In germline, CDR1 is SGHNT, CDR2 YYREEE (reference sequence). The CDR3 is made up of 17 amino acids. Unmatched junction bases numbered 12, after V lost 7 bases and J lost 0 bases. The CDR3 is CASRDFTGTGANYGYTF. CDR3 DNA: TGTGCCAGCCGAGATTTCACCGGGACAGGGGCTAACTATGGCTACACCTTC.

The chain recombines TRBV20-1 with TRBJ1-2, with unresolved D. From germline, CDR1 is DFQATT and CDR2 SNEGSKA (reference sequence). This CDR3 has 11 amino acids. The V end lost 5 bases, the J end lost 3 bases, and 7 bases lay between the germline ends. CDR3 sequence (DNA): TGCAGTGCTCCTAGTGACTATGGCTACACCTTC. Protein: CSAPSDYGYTF.

This chain joins TRBV7-2 and TRBJ2-1; TRBD2 is a possible D gene (6 bases). Germline CDR1 SGHTA, CDR2 FQGNSA. The length of the CDR3 is 16 residues. Trimming took off 1 base at V and 4 bases at J, with 14 bases between the two ends. The CDR3 loop is CASSLGVGGEYNEQFF. CDR3 DNA sequence: TGTGCCAGCAGCTTAGGTGTAGGCGGGGAGTACAATGAGCAGTTCTTC.

The chain is built from TRBV12-3 or TRBV12-4 and TRBJ2-7; the D is unclear. V dropped 6 bases and J dropped 0 bases, with 9 bases sitting between them. This CDR3 has 13 amino acids. The CDR3 reads CASSDGGSYEQYF. The CDR3 DNA sequence: TGTGCCAGCAGCGACGGTGGCTCCTACGAGCAGTACTTC.

The chain combines TRBV7-8 with TRBJ2-5, with 9 positions matching TRBD2. CDR1 and CDR2 from the germline V gene are SGHVS and FQNEAQ. This CDR3 is built from 14 residues. V trimming: 7 bases; J trimming: 2 bases; junction bases outside the gene matches: 5. CDR3 amino acids: CASNSGGIQETQYF. The CDR3 region has the DNA TGTGCCAGCAATAGCGGGGGAATACAAGAGACCCAGTACTTC. Full variable domain (remainder filled in from reference TRBV7-8 and TRBJ2-5): GAGVSQSPRYKVAKRGQDVALRCDPISGHVSLFWYQQALGQGPEFLTYFQNEAQLDKSGLPSDRFFAERPEGSVSTLKIQRTQQEDSAVYLCASNSGGIQETQYFGPGTRLLVL.

This chain connects TRBV13 to TRBJ2-2; tentatively, D is TRBD1 (5 bases). Trimming cost V 5 bases and J 5 bases, with 12 bases left between them. The CDR3 covers 14 residues. Germline V lookup: CDR1 PRHDT, CDR2 FYEKMQ (reference sequence). CDR3 residues: CASSPRGWTGELFF. In DNA, the CDR3 is TGTGCCAGCAGCCCTAGGGGTTGGACCGGGGAGCTGTTTTTT.

In this sample, this clone turned up a few times. The V call is TRBV30, the J call TRBJ2-1; D not resolved. In germline, CDR1 is GTSNPN, CDR2 SVGIG (reference sequence). There are 11 residues in the CDR3. Trimming left V 3 bases short and J 6 bases short, with 6 bases between. The CDR3 protein is CAWSWRNEQFF. The CDR3 DNA follows: TGTGCCTGGAGCTGGCGCAATGAGCAGTTCTTC.